This T cell receptor (beta chain) originates from a study of early T cells in non-severe SARS-CoV-2 infection (dated by TCRdb to about 2021). With regard to the full study: Because TCR sequencing relied on bulk RNA taken from unsorted whole blood, pairing of alpha and beta chains was not possible.

Ten or more counts support this clonotype. Its antigen remains undetermined. Within one base of it there is no much larger clone, and no base qualities were kept. The study was a case-control design nested within a healthcare worker cohort in London, UK, with weekly nasopharyngeal swab PCR tests and blood sampling. Healthcare workers were enrolled in the week of the UK lockdown, from 23 to 31 March 2020, and were followed every week for up to roughly 15 weeks. The library was obtained by 5' RACE. The instrument given in TCRdb is NextSeq 500. In the TCR library protocol, unique molecular identifiers were attached to individual cDNA molecules to correct for PCR bias and sequencing error. Both TCR alpha and beta chains were sequenced, and tight co-correlation was observed between alpha and beta sequence abundances in each sample. On the authors' methods: Decombinator V4 was used to annotate the V gene, J gene and CDR3 of the TCR sequences. TCRs were defined as expanded if a significant change between any two time points was detected under a Poisson model with p below 0.0001. Abundances of TCRs were expressed as counts per million after normalisation to the total number of TCRs sequenced in each sample. TRAV1-2 paired with TRAJ12, TRAJ20 or TRAJ33 defined MAIT TCRs, while TRAV10 paired with TRAJ18 defined iNKT TCRs. A search of VDJdb, accessed on 1 November 2021, was run for TCRs annotated to CMV, EBV and SARS-CoV-2, with TCRs annotated for multiple antigens excluded. The public reads were quality trimmed at Q25 with fastp and then assembled into clones with MiXCR by TCRdb, keeping productive beta chains. Every CDR3 protein is listed once, alongside the most common genes and DNA of its rows. Here the V and J calls rest on TCRdb's processing, not on the authors' analysis. Here the sample has around 66,000 distinct CDR3 sequences; roughly 5.7% occur a single time. In total, the top ten clones hold 3% to 4% of the sample.

Study-level results and caveats: VDJdb matching was skewed toward anti-spike CD8 responses and likely underestimated virus-specific expansions, missing private and CD4 specificities.

Trimming at the junction amounts to 3 bases on V and 0 bases on J, and the germline ends lie 15 bases apart. There are 18 amino acids in the CDR3, from cysteine to phenylalanine inclusive. CDR3 DNA is the only sequence kept; it has 54 bases, read in frame from the first base. CDR1 KGHSH and CDR2 LQKENI are derived from the germline V gene. This TCR was sampled from an adult who was a healthcare worker with PCR-confirmed SARS-CoV-2 infection or an uninfected control (not recorded which). Sequenced here: whole blood, sampled at baseline. The chain uses TRBV18 and TRBJ2-6, and possibly TRBD1, on 6 matching bases. The CDR3 has the sequence CASSPPGQLTSGANVLTF. The nucleotide sequence reads as follows: TGTGCCAGCTCACCCCCGGGACAACTTACCTCTGGGGCCAACGTCCTGACTTTC.